This T cell receptor beta chain derives from a study of Graves' ophthalmopathy and Graves' hyperthyroidism. Whole-study results and caveats: With about 71% sensitivity and 72.22% specificity, the model predicted ophthalmopathy progression. Distinction of ophthalmopathy from stable hyperthyroidism by a 13-signature model reached 87.88% sensitivity and more than 65% specificity.

The CDR3 sequence is 13 residues long. From germline, CDR1 is SQVTM and CDR2 ANQGSEA. V was trimmed by 7 bases and J by 4 bases, leaving 16 bases between them. This clonotype was picked up many times. Antigen specificity is unknown. Only newly diagnosed hyperthyroidism patients aged 18 to 65, with under 2 months' duration, were enrolled. The authors amplified TCR beta CDR3 regions, and they did so from RNA transcripts for repertoire sequencing. HTBI primers were used in a first-round RT-PCR, which preceded a second-round multiplex PCR. TCRdb re-called the multiplex PCR reads through MiXCR, storing one row per CDR3 protein. The table has roughly 1.1 million distinct CDR3 sequences, about 38% seen once.

The sequence was collected from an adult man with Graves' hyperthyroidism. The sample comprised peripheral blood or thyroid tissue (not recorded which). V usage is TRBV29-1 and J usage is TRBJ2-5; possibly TRBD2 for D (7 bases). The chain's CDR3 is CSAGGHKGETQYF. CDR3 nucleotides: TGCAGCGCGGGGGGACACAAGGGAGAGACCCAGTACTTC.